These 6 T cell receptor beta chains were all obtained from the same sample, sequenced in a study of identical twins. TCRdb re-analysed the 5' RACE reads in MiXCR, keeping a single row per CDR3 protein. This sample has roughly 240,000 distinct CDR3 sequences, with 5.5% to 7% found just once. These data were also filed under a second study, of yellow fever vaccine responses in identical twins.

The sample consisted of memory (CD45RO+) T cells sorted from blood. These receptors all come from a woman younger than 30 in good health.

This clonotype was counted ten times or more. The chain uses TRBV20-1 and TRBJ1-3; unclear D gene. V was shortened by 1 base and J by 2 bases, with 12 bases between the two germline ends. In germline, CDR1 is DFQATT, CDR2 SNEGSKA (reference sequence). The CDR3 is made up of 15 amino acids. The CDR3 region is CSARGGSGAGNTIYF. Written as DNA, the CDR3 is TGCAGTGCTAGAGGGGGAAGTGGAGCTGGAAACACCATATATTTT.

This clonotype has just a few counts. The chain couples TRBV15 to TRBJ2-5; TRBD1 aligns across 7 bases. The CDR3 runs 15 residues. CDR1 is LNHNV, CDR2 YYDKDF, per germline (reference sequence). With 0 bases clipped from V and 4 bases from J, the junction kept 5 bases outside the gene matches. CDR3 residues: CATSRDSPGGETQYF. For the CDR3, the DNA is TGTGCCACCAGCAGAGACAGCCCAGGGGGAGAGACCCAGTACTTC.

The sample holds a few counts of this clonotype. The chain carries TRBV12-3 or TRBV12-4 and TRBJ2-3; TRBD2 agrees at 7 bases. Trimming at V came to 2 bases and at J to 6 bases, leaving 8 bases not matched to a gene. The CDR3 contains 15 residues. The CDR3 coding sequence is TGTGCCAGCAGTTTAAGCGGGGTTTTAATTGATACGCAGTATTTT. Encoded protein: CASSLSGVLIDTQYF.

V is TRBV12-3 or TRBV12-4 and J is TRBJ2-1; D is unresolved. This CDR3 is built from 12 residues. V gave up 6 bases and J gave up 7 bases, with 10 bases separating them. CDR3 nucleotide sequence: TGTGCCAGCAGGAAAACTTCGAATGAGCAGTTCTTC. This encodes CASRKTSNEQFF.

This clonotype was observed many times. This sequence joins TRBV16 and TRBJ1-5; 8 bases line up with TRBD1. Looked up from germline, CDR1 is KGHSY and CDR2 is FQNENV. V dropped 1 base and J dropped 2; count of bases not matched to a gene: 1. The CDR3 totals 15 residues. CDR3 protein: CASSQLTGGNQPQHF. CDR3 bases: TGTGCCAGCAGCCAATTGACAGGGGGCAATCAGCCCCAGCATTTT.

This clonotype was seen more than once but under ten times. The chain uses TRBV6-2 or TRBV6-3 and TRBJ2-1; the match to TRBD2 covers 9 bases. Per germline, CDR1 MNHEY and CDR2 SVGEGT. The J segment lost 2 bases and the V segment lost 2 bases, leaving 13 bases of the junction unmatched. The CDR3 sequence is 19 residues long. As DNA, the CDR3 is TGTGCCAGCAGTTACCAAGCATTGGGACTAGCCCTAACCTACAATGAGCAGTTCTTC. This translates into CASSYQALGLALTYNEQFF.